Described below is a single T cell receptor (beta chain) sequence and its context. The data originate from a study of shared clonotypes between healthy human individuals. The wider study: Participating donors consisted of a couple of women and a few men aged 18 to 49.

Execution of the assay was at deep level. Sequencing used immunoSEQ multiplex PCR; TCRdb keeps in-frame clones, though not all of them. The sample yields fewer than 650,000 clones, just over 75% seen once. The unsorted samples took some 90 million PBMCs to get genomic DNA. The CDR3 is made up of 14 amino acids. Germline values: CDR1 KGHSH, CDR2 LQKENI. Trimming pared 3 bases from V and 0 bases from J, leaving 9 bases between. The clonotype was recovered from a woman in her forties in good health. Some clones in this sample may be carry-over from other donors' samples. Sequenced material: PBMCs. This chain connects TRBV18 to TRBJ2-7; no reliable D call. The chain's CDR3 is CASSPTAFSYEQYF. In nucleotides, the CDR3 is TGTGCCAGCTCACCGACGGCGTTCTCCTACGAGCAGTACTTC. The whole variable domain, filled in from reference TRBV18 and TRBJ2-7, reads NAGVMQNPRHLVRRRGQEARLRCSPMKGHSHVYWYRQLPEEGLKFMVYLQKENIIDESGMPKERFSAEFPKEGPSILRIQQVVRGDSAAYFCASSPTAFSYEQYFGPGTRLTVT.